The 14 T cell receptor beta chains presented below share a single source sample, sequenced in a study of shared clonotypes between healthy human individuals. Produced via immunoSEQ multiplex PCR; TCRdb's table is partial and in-frame only. In the table there are under 300,000 clones, 65% of which are singletons. The sample comprised memory CD4+ T cells sorted from blood. The subset here: CD45RA-negative fraction. The source is a man aged 30-40 years in good health.

The genes are TRBV12-5 and TRBJ2-3; 7 bases line up with TRBD2. V shed 7 bases, J shed 3 bases, and the junction held 4 bases outside the gene matches. In germline, CDR1 is LGHNT, CDR2 FRNRAP. The CDR3 length is 13 residues. CDR3 amino acids: CASAWGGTDTQYF. The CDR3 DNA is TGTGCTAGTGCTTGGGGGGGTACAGATACGCAGTATTTT.

The V call is TRBV19, the J call TRBJ2-1, with 9 bases aligning to TRBD2. Germline V gives CDR1 LNHDA, CDR2 SQIVND (reference sequence). The CDR3 consists of 16 residues. Trimming at V came to 6 bases and at J to 4 bases, leaving 10 bases not matched to a gene. The CDR3 here is CASSAYPLAGYNEQFF. The CDR3 region has the DNA TGTGCCAGTAGCGCATATCCCCTAGCGGGGTACAATGAGCAGTTCTTC.

The rearrangement joins TRBV2 to TRBJ2-1; D is possibly TRBD2 (6 bases). The V end was cut by 3 bases, the J end by 7 bases, with 10 bases between. The germline V gene encodes CDR1 SNHLY and CDR2 FYNNEI. The CDR3 totals 13 residues. CDR3 residues: CASSDGSRNEQFF. As DNA, the CDR3 is TGTGCCAGCAGTGACGGGAGTCGGAATGAGCAGTTCTTC.

This chain uses TRBV5-1 with TRBJ2-1, with D possibly matching TRBD2 (5 bases). Trimming cost V 4 bases and J 7 bases, with 21 bases left between them. This CDR3 spans 16 amino acids. The germline CDR1 and CDR2 sequences are SGHRS and YFSETQ. The CDR3 protein is CASSHPSRNKGNEQFF. CDR3 bases: TGCGCCAGCAGCCACCCTAGCCGGAACAAAGGTAATGAGCAGTTCTTC.

In its sample, this clone was seen many times. The chain carries TRBV5-1 and TRBJ2-7, with 9 nucleotides matching TRBD2. Germline CDR1 reads SGHRS; CDR2 reads YFSETQ. The CDR3 extends over 17 amino acids. With V trimmed by 0 bases and J by 0 bases, 7 bases remained unmatched. CDR3 DNA sequence: TGCGCCAGCAGCTTGGGTTCGGCGGGAGGGGTCTCCTACGAGCAGTACTTC. Its protein is CASSLGSAGGVSYEQYF.

Ten or more counts support this clone. The chain is built from TRBV5-1 and TRBJ2-4; D is uncertain. CDR3 length: 15 amino acids. Germline CDR1 and CDR2: SGHRS and YFSETQ. The ends were cut back, 0 bases at V and 5 bases at J, with 12 bases in the middle. This CDR3 reads CASSLGLLGENIQYF. CDR3 coding DNA: TGCGCCAGCAGCTTGGGCCTCTTGGGTGAAAACATTCAGTACTTC.

This rearrangement joins TRBV28 to TRBJ2-7, with a tentative D call TRBD2 (6 bases). The CDR3 loop spans 11 amino acids. Trimming pared 4 bases from V and 7 bases from J, leaving 8 bases between. The germline CDR1 and CDR2 sequences are MDHEN and SYDVKM. For the CDR3, the DNA is TGTGCCAGCAGTTCCCGGGGGGAGCAGTACTTC. Translated, it gives CASSSRGEQYF. Full variable domain (rest looked up from reference TRBV28 and TRBJ2-7): DVKVTQSSRYLVKRTGEKVFLECVQDMDHENMFWYRQDPGLGLRLIYFSYDVKMKEKGDIPEGYSVSREKKERFSLILESASTNQTSMYLCASSSRGEQYFGPGTRLTVT.

The chain uses TRBV4-1 and TRBJ2-1; TRBD1 is a possible D gene (6 bases). V was shortened by 5 bases and J by 4 bases, with 9 bases between the two germline ends. The CDR3 is 13 residues long. Germline assignment: CDR1 MGHRA and CDR2 YSYEKL. The chain's CDR3 is CASSYGQYNEQFF. The DNA of the CDR3 is TGCGCCAGCAGCTATGGACAGTACAATGAGCAGTTCTTC.

This chain connects TRBV2 to TRBJ2-1, with 8 bases aligning to TRBD2. Germline CDR1 reads SNHLY; CDR2 reads FYNNEI. The junction had 19 bases not matched to a gene; V was cut back by 9 bases and J by 0 bases. The CDR3 loop spans 19 amino acids. CDR3 DNA sequence: TGTGCCAGGTCCCAAGTGAGCGGGAGCTACCGTTTCTCCTACAATGAGCAGTTCTTC. Amino acid sequence: CARSQVSGSYRFSYNEQFF.

V usage is TRBV11-2 and J usage is TRBJ1-1; D gene ambiguous. V lost 4 bases, J lost 2 bases, and 8 bases lay in between. CDR3 size: 13 residues. Germline V CDR1 and CDR2: SGHAT, FQNNGV. CDR3 sequence (DNA): TGTGCCAGCAGCTCTCAGGCAAACACTGAAGCTTTCTTT. Translated: CASSSQANTEAFF.

V and J are TRBV9 and TRBJ1-2; the D gene is possibly TRBD1 (5 bases). This CDR3 is built from 15 residues. The V gene lost 0 bases and the J gene lost 1 base, with 10 bases spanning the gap. The germline gives CDR1 SGDLS, CDR2 YYNGEE. CDR3 DNA: TGTGCCAGCAGCGTAGGTGTGGGGGTTAACTATGGCTACACCTTC. This translates into CASSVGVGVNYGYTF.

This clone was detected only a few times. The chain recombines TRBV14 with TRBJ2-7, with 9 bases lining up with TRBD2. The germline gives CDR1 SGHDN, CDR2 FVKESK. CDR3 length equals 15 residues. The V and J ends lost 11 bases and 2 bases, in that order; junction bases with no gene match: 13. The CDR3 is CAAPKGGRAPYEQYF. DNA of the CDR3: TGTGCCGCCCCCAAAGGCGGGAGGGCCCCCTACGAGCAGTACTTC.

This clone was observed a few times. This chain links TRBV18 with TRBJ1-2; D gene unclear. Per the germline V gene, CDR1 is KGHSH and CDR2 is LQKENI. Trimming stripped 0 bases from V and 3 bases from J, with 8 bases between. The CDR3 extends over 14 amino acids. The CDR3 coding sequence is TGTGCCAGCTCACCACCCCGGGGAGACTATGGCTACACCTTC. Translation gives CASSPPRGDYGYTF.

The V and J genes are TRBV7-2 and TRBJ1-1; the match to TRBD1 covers 7 bases. This CDR3 contains 14 residues. The junction had 7 bases not matched to a gene; V was cut back by 5 bases and J by 4 bases. The germline CDR1 and CDR2 sequences are SGHTA and FQGNSA. CDR3 in amino acids: CASSPDRAPTEAFF. The CDR3 region has the DNA TGTGCCAGCAGCCCCGACAGGGCTCCCACTGAAGCTTTCTTT. The variable domain in full, completed from reference TRBV7-2 and TRBJ1-1, reads GAGVSQSPSNKVTEKGKDVELRCDPISGHTALYWYRQSLGQGLEFLIYFQGNSAPDKSGLPSDRFSAERTGGSVSTLTIQRTQQEDSAVYLCASSPDRAPTEAFFGQGTRLTVV.